This T cell receptor (beta chain) came from a study of CD8 T cells in ankylosing spondylitis. Overall study findings and caveats: Disease-linked clones reportedly concentrated significantly in matched ankylosing spondylitis synovial fluid. Roughly eight highly homologous variants made up a TCR beta motif that seemed to typify ankylosing spondylitis blood.

Comment on this clonotype: The target antigen is unknown.

TCRdb processed the 5' RACE reads anew with MiXCR; each CDR3 protein has one entry. The sample records about 400,000 distinct CDR3 sequences, 20% to 25% being singletons. The receptor was isolated from a male donor with ankylosing spondylitis. Sequences were obtained from blood, either unsorted or a sorted T cell fraction (not recorded which).

The CDR3 here is CASSEPGQEYEQYF. The CDR3 DNA is TGTGCCAGCAGCGAGCCGGGACAAGAGTACGAGCAGTACTTC. The V call is TRBV7-9, the J call TRBJ2-7, with D maybe TRBD1 (6 bases). Germline CDR1 is SEHNR and CDR2 is FQNEAQ (reference sequence). Trimming left V 5 bases short and J 4 bases short, with 15 bases between. This CDR3 comprises 14 residues.